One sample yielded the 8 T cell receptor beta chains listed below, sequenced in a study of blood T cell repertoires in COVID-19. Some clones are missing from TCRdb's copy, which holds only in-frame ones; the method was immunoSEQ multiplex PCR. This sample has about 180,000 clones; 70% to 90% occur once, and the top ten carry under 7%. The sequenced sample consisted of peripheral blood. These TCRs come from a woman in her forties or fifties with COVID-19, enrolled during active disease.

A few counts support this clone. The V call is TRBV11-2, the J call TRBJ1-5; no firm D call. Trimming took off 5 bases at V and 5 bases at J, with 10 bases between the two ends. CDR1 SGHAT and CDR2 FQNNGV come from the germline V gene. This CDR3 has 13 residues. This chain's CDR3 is CASSVWEDQPQHF. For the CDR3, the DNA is TGTGCCAGCAGCGTCTGGGAGGATCAGCCCCAGCATTTT. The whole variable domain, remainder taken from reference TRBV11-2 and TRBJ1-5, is EAGVAQSPRYKIIEKRQSVAFWCNPISGHATLYWYQQILGQGPKLLIQFQNNGVVDDSQLPKDRFSAERLKGVDSTLKIQPAKLEDSAVYLCASSVWEDQPQHFGDGTRLSIL.

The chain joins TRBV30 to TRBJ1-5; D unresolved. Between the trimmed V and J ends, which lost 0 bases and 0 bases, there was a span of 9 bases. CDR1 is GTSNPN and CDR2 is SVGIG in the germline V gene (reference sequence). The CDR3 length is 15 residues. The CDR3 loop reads CAWSVSYGSNQPQHF. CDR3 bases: TGTGCCTGGAGTGTATCGTACGGTAGCAATCAGCCCCAGCATTTT. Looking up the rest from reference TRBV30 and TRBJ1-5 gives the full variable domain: SQTIHQWPATLVQPVGSPLSLECTVEGTSNPNLYWYRQAAGRGLQLLFYSVGIGQISSEVPQNLSASRPQDRQFILSSKKLLLSDSGFYLCAWSVSYGSNQPQHFGDGTRLSIL.

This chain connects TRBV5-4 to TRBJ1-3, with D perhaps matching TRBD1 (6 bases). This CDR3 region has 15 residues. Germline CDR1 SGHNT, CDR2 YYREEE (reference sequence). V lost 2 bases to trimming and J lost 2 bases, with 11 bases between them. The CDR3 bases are TGTGCCAGCAGCTTACAGGGATTTACTGGAAACACCATATATTTT. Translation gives CASSLQGFTGNTIYF.

DNA for the CDR3: TGTGCCAGCAGCTCAGGATTCTCCTATAATTCACCCCTCCACTTT. Translation: CASSSGFSYNSPLHF. The chain carries TRBV11-3 and TRBJ1-6, with D uncertain. The CDR3 consists of 15 residues. CDR1 and CDR2 from the germline V gene are SGHNT and YENEEA. V was clipped by 4 bases and J by 0 bases, with 7 bases between them.

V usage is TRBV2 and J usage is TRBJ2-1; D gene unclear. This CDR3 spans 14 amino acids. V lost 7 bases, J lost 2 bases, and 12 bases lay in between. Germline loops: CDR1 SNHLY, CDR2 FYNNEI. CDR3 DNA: TGTGCCAGCACCTACTCTCCCACCTACAATGAGCAGTTCTTC. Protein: CASTYSPTYNEQFF. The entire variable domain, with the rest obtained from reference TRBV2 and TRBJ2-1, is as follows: EPEVTQTPSHQVTQMGQEVILRCVPISNHLYFYWYRQILGQKVEFLVSFYNNEISEKSEIFDDQFSVERPDGSNFTLKIRSTKLEDSAMYFCASTYSPTYNEQFFGPGTRLTVL.

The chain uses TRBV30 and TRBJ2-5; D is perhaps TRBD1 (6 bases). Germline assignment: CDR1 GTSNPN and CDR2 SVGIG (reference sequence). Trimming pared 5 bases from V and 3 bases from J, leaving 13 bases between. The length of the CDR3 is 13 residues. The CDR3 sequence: CAWAQGREETQYF. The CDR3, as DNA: TGTGCCTGGGCGCAGGGGCGAGAAGAGACCCAGTACTTC.

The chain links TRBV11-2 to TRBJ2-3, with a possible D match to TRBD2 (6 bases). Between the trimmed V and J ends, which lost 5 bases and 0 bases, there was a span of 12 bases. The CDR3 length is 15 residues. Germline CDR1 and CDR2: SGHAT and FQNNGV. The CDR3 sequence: CASSAGTLSTDTQYF. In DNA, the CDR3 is TGTGCCAGCAGCGCTGGGACTTTGAGCACAGATACGCAGTATTTT.

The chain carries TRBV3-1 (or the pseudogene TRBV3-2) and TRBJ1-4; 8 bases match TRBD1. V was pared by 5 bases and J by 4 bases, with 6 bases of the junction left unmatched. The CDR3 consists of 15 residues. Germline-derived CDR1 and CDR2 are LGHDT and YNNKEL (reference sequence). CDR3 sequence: CASSSQGAVNEKLFF. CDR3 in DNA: TGTGCCAGCAGCTCCCAGGGGGCGGTTAATGAAAAACTGTTTTTT.